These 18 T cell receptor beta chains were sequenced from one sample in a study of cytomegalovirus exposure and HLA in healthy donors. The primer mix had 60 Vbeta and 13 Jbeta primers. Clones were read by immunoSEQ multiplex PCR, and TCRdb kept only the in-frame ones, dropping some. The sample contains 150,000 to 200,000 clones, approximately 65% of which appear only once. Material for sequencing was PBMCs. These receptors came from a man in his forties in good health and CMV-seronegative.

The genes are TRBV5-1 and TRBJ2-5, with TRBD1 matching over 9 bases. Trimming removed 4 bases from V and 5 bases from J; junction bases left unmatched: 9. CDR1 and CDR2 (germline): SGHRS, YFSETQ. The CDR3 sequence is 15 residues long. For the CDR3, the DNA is TGCGCCAGCAGCCTAAGGGACAGGGCCAGGGAGACCCAGTACTTC. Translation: CASSLRDRARETQYF.

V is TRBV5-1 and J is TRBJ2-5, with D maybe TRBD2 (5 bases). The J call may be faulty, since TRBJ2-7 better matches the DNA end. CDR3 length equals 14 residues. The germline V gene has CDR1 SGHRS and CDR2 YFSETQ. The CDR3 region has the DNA TGCGCCAGCAGCTTGGAACGGGGATCCTACGAGCAGTACTTC. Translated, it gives CASSLERGSYEQYF.

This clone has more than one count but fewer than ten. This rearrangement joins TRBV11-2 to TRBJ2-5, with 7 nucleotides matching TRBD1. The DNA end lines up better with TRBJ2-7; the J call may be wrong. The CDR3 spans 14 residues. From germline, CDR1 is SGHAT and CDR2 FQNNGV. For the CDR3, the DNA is TGTGCCAGCAGCTTAGAGAGGGGGCCCTACGAGCAGTACTTC. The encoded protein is CASSLERGPYEQYF.

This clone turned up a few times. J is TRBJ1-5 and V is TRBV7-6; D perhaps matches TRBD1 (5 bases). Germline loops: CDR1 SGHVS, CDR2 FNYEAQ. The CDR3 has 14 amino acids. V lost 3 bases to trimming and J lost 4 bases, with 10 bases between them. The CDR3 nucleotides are TGTGCCAGCAGCTTGGAGGGGCTTAATCAGCCCCAGCATTTT. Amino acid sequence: CASSLEGLNQPQHF.

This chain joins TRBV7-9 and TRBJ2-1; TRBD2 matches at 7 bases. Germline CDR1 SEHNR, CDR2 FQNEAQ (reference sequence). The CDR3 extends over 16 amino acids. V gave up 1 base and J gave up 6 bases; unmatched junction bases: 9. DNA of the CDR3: TGTGCCAGCAGCTTAGTTTGGGGCGGGAGAAGCAATGAGCAGTTCTTC. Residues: CASSLVWGGRSNEQFF.

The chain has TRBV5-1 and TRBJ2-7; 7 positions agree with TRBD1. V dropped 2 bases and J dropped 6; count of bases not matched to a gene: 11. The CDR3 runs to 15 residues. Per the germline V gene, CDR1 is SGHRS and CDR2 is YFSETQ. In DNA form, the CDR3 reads TGCGCCAGCAGCTTCTACAGGGGAGAAGGGTCCGAGCAGTACTTC. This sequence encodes CASSFYRGEGSEQYF.

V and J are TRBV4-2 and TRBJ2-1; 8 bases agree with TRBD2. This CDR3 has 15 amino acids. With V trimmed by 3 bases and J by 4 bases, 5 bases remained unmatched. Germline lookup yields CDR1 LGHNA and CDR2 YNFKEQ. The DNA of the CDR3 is TGTGCCAGCAGCCAGGAGCGGGGGAGGTACAATGAGCAGTTCTTC. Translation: CASSQERGRYNEQFF.

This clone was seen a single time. CDR3 coding DNA: TGCGCCAGCAGCCAAGACCCCTCTAGCGGGGGTTTCCTACCTCAATACTTC. Protein sequence: CASSQDPSSGGFLPQYF. The rearrangement uses TRBV4-1 and TRBJ2-5; 10 positions match TRBD2. The CDR3 spans 17 residues. The V segment lost 0 bases and the J segment 14 bases; nucleotides outside the gene matches: 18. Germline V gene sequence: CDR1 MGHRA, CDR2 YSYEKL.

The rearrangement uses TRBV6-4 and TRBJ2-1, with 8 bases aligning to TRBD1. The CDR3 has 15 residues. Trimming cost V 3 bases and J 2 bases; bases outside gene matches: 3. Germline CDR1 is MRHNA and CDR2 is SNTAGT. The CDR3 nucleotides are TGTGCCAGCAGTGAGGGGACAGGTACCTACAATGAGCAGTTCTTC. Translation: CASSEGTGTYNEQFF.

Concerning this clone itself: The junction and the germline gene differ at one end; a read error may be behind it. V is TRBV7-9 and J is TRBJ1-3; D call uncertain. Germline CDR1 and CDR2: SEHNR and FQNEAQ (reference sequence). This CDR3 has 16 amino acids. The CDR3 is CSSSLRGRDSGNTIYF. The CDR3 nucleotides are TGTTCCAGCAGCTTAAGAGGACGGGACTCTGGAAACACCATATATTTT.

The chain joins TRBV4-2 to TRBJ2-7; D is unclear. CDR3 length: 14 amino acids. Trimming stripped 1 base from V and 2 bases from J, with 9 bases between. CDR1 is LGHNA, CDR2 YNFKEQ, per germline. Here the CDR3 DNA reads TGTGCCAGCAGCCAAGCATCAGAAACCTACGAGCAGTACTTC. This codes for CASSQASETYEQYF.

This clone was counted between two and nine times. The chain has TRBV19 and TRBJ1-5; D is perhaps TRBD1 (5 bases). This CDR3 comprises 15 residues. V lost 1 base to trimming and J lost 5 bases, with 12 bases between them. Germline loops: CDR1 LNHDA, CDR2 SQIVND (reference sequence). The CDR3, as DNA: TGTGCCAGTAGTATAGGTAGGGACTGGGATCAGCCCCAGCATTTT. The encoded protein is CASSIGRDWDQPQHF.

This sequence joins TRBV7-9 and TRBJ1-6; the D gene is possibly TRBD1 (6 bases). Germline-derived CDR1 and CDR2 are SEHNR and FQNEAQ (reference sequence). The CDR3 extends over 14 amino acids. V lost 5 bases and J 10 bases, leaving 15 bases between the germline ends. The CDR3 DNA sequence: TGTGCCAGCAGCCCTCAGACAGGACGCTCACCCCTCCACTTT. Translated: CASSPQTGRSPLHF.

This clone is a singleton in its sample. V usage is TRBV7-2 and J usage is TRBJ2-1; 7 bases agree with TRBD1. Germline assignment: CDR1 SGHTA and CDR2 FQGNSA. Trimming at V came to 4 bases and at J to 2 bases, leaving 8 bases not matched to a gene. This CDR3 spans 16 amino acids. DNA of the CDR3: TGTGCCAGCAGCTCCCTTTCCGGGACAGCCTACAATGAGCAGTTCTTC. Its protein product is CASSSLSGTAYNEQFF.

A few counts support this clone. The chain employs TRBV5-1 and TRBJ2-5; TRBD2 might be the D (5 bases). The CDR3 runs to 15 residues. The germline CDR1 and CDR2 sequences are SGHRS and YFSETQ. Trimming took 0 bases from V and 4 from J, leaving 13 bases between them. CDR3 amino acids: CASSLASRGRETQYF. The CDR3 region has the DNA TGCGCCAGCAGCTTGGCTTCGCGAGGGAGAGAGACCCAGTACTTC.

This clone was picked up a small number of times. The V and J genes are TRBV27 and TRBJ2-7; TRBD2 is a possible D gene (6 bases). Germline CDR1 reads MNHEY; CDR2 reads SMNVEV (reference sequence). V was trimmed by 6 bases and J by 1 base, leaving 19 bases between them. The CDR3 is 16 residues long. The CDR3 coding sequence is TGTGCCAGCAGCCGATCGGGGGTCGACGGGTCCTACGAGCAGTACTTC. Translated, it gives CASSRSGVDGSYEQYF.

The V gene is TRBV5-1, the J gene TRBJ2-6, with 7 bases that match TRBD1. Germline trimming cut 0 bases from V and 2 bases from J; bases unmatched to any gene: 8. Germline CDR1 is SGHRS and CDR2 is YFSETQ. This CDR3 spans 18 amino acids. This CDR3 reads CASSLVLRTGTGANVLTF. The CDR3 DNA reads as TGCGCCAGCAGCTTGGTATTGCGGACAGGTACTGGGGCCAACGTCCTGACTTTC.

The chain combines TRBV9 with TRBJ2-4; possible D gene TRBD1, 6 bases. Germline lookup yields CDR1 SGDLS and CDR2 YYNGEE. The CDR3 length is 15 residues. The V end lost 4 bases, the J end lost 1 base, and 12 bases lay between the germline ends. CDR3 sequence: CASSPDSMAKNIQYF. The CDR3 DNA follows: TGTGCCAGCAGCCCGGACAGTATGGCCAAAAACATTCAGTACTTC.